This is a list of T cell receptor beta chains from one sample in a study of cytotoxic CD8 clonotypes in ibrutinib-treated CLL. Generated by immunoSEQ multiplex PCR, the TCRdb table keeps only in-frame clones and is missing some. The data contain approximately 13,000 clones, around 68% of them singletons. Sample: PBMCs, taken before ibrutinib treatment. The receptor set was obtained from a human donor with chronic lymphocytic leukemia. CDR3s include the opening cysteine and the closing phenylalanine or tryptophan. Each record gives: CDR3 protein, CDR3 DNA, V gene, clone size, D gene, J gene. The D gene is left open where the match is weak. Size is stated for part of the rows, as once, few or many counts, or as a class when the clone is expanded.

cdr3_aa: CASSAPLGQETQYF
cdr3_nt: TGCGCCAGCAGCGCCCCCTTGGGGCAAGAGACCCAGTACTTC
v_call: TRBV5-1
clone_size: -
d_call: -
j_call: TRBJ2-5

cdr3_aa: CASSVHPGPSYEQYF
cdr3_nt: TGTGCCAGCAGCGTACACCCGGGCCCCTCCTACGAGCAGTACTTC
v_call: TRBV9
clone_size: few
d_call: -
j_call: TRBJ2-7

cdr3_aa: CASSFEAGNGEQYF
cdr3_nt: TGTGCCAGCAGTTTTGAAGCAGGGAACGGCGAGCAGTACTTC
v_call: TRBV27
clone_size: few
d_call: -
j_call: TRBJ2-7

cdr3_aa: CASSPGETQYF
cdr3_nt: TGTGCCAGCAGTCCGGGGGAGACCCAGTACTTC
v_call: TRBV25-1
clone_size: once
d_call: -
j_call: TRBJ2-5

cdr3_aa: CAGDRGLNTEAFF
cdr3_nt: TGTGCCGGGGACAGGGGGCTTAACACTGAAGCTTTCTTT
v_call: TRBV2
clone_size: -
d_call: TRBD1
j_call: TRBJ1-1

cdr3_aa: CASSQDYGVPNTEAFF
cdr3_nt: TGTGCCAGCAGCCAAGACTATGGAGTCCCGAACACTGAAGCTTTCTTT
v_call: TRBV14
clone_size: -
d_call: -
j_call: TRBJ1-1

cdr3_aa: CASSLGLAGLAGDEQFF
cdr3_nt: TGTGCCAGCAGTTTAGGGTTGGCGGGACTAGCGGGAGACGAGCAGTTCTTC
v_call: TRBV28
clone_size: -
d_call: TRBD2
j_call: TRBJ2-1

cdr3_aa: CASSTDRGNQPQHF
cdr3_nt: TGTGCCAGTAGTACCGACAGGGGGAATCAGCCCCAGCATTTT
v_call: TRBV19
clone_size: few
d_call: TRBD1
j_call: TRBJ1-5

cdr3_aa: CASSLNQGEKLFF
cdr3_nt: TGTGCTAGCAGCTTAAACCAGGGTGAAAAACTGTTTTTT
v_call: TRBV7-7
clone_size: -
d_call: -
j_call: TRBJ1-4

cdr3_aa: CATPGGEAGNQPQHF
cdr3_nt: TGTGCCACCCCAGGGGGGGAGGCGGGCAATCAGCCCCAGCATTTT
v_call: TRBV27
clone_size: -
d_call: TRBD1
j_call: TRBJ1-5

cdr3_aa: CASSEGGRGPRREQYF
cdr3_nt: TGTGCCAGCAGTGAAGGGGGCAGGGGCCCACGCAGGGAGCAGTACTTC
v_call: TRBV25-1
clone_size: -
d_call: -
j_call: TRBJ2-7

cdr3_aa: CASSKQGAGTGELFF
cdr3_nt: TGTGCCAGCAGCAAACAGGGGGCGGGCACCGGGGAGCTGTTTTTT
v_call: TRBV14
clone_size: -
d_call: TRBD1
j_call: TRBJ2-2

cdr3_aa: CASSPRPHATNEKLFF
cdr3_nt: TGTGCCAGCTCCCCCCGGCCCCATGCAACTAATGAAAAACTGTTTTTT
v_call: TRBV18
clone_size: -
d_call: -
j_call: TRBJ1-4

cdr3_aa: CASSPGGRSGTGELFF
cdr3_nt: TGTGCCAGCAGCCCCGGTGGGAGGTCGGGCACCGGGGAGCTGTTTTTT
v_call: TRBV5-6
clone_size: -
d_call: -
j_call: TRBJ2-2

cdr3_aa: CASSPGTGRVGKLFF
cdr3_nt: TGCGCCAGCAGCCCCGGGACAGGGCGAGTGGGGAAACTGTTTTTT
v_call: TRBV5-1
clone_size: -
d_call: TRBD1
j_call: TRBJ1-4

cdr3_aa: CASSLGGTWNTEAFF
cdr3_nt: TGTGCCAGCAGTTTAGGGGGTACTTGGAACACTGAAGCTTTCTTT
v_call: TRBV28
clone_size: few
d_call: -
j_call: TRBJ1-1

cdr3_aa: CASSPGLGGTQYF
cdr3_nt: TGTGCCAGCAGCCCCGGACTAGGGGGGACCCAGTACTTC
v_call: TRBV7-2
clone_size: -
d_call: -
j_call: TRBJ2-5

cdr3_aa: CASSLGGTGGYEQYF
cdr3_nt: TGCGCCAGCAGCTTGGGGGGGACAGGGGGGTACGAGCAGTACTTC
v_call: TRBV5-1
clone_size: -
d_call: TRBD1
j_call: TRBJ2-7

cdr3_aa: CALGGENSNQPQHF
cdr3_nt: TGTGCCCTGGGGGGGGAAAATAGCAATCAGCCCCAGCATTTT
v_call: TRBV28
clone_size: once
d_call: -
j_call: TRBJ1-5

cdr3_aa: CASSYSGQESPILDF
cdr3_nt: TGTGCCAGCAGTTACTCGGGGCAGGAGAGCCCCATTTTGGACTTC
v_call: TRBV6-5
clone_size: -
d_call: -
j_call: TRBJ2-7

cdr3_aa: CASSPDTQYF
cdr3_nt: TGTGCCTCGTCCCCAGATACGCAGTATTTT
v_call: TRBV27
clone_size: -
d_call: -
j_call: TRBJ2-3

cdr3_aa: CAISETPDRGGYTF
cdr3_nt: TGTGCCATCAGTGAGACGCCTGACAGGGGTGGCTACACCTTC
v_call: TRBV10-3
clone_size: -
d_call: TRBD1
j_call: TRBJ1-2

cdr3_aa: CASRWGGTDTQYF
cdr3_nt: TGTGCCAGTAGGTGGGGGGGCACAGATACGCAGTATTTT
v_call: TRBV19
clone_size: few
d_call: -
j_call: TRBJ2-3

cdr3_aa: CASSAGQGNYEQYF
cdr3_nt: TGTGCCAGCAGCGCAGGACAGGGGAACTACGAGCAGTACTTC
v_call: TRBV5-4
clone_size: -
d_call: TRBD1
j_call: TRBJ2-7

cdr3_aa: CAILRGGSQETQYF
cdr3_nt: TGTGCCATCTTGAGGGGAGGGTCCCAAGAGACCCAGTACTTC
v_call: TRBV10-3
clone_size: once
d_call: TRBD2
j_call: TRBJ2-5

cdr3_aa: CASSPGGQGQGGYTF
cdr3_nt: TGTGCCAGCTCACCAGGAGGACAGGGCCAGGGTGGCTACACCTTC
v_call: TRBV18
clone_size: few
d_call: TRBD1
j_call: TRBJ1-2

cdr3_aa: CASSRLGSTDTQYF
cdr3_nt: TGCGCCAGCAGCCGACTGGGGAGCACAGATACGCAGTATTTT
v_call: TRBV4-3
clone_size: -
d_call: -
j_call: TRBJ2-3

cdr3_aa: CASSLGAVDTGELFF
cdr3_nt: TGTGCCAGCAGCTTAGGTGCTGTGGACACCGGGGAGCTGTTTTTT
v_call: TRBV7-9
clone_size: -
d_call: -
j_call: TRBJ2-2

cdr3_aa: CASSRDRGTDTQYF
cdr3_nt: TGTGCCAGCAGTCGGGACAGGGGTACAGATACGCAGTATTTT
v_call: TRBV7-2
clone_size: -
d_call: TRBD1
j_call: TRBJ2-3